In its sample, the clone carrying this T cell receptor (beta chain) was seen a few times. This sample is drawn from a study of T cells after yellow fever vaccination. Across the study: Libraries from low-cell-number fractions were prepared with the SMART-Seq v4 Ultra Low Input RNA kit. Study-level points and caveats: Most clones from primary vaccination were detected again post-booster (around 95% CD4, 88% CD8).

MiXCR, run by TCRdb on the 5' RACE reads, gives a single entry per CDR3 protein. The sample yields approximately 85,000 distinct CDR3 sequences, 10% to 15% seen once. Per germline, CDR1 SGHVS and CDR2 FQNEAQ. V was clipped by 5 bases and J by 0 bases; unmatched bases: 11. The CDR3 is made up of 18 amino acids. This rearrangement joins TRBV7-8 to TRBJ2-3; TRBD2 aligns across 10 bases. The starting material was CD8+ T cells not binding an NS4B(214-222) dextramer, sorted from PBMCs, obtained approximately 20 days after the first yellow fever vaccination. The receptor was isolated from a man between 18 and 35 years old who received the YFV17D yellow fever vaccine. The CDR3 here is CASSGTSGDYSSTDTQYF. The CDR3 region has the DNA TGTGCCAGCAGCGGAACTAGCGGGGACTATTCCAGCACAGATACGCAGTATTTT.